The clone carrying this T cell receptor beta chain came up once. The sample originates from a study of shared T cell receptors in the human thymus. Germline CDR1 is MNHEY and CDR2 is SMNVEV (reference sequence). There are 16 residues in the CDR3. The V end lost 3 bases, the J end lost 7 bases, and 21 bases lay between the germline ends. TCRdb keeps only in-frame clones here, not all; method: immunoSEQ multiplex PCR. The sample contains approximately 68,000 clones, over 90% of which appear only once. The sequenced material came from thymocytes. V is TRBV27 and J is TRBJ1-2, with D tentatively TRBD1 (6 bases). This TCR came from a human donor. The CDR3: CASSFDRTGRSGGYTF. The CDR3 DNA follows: TGTGCCAGCAGTTTTGACAGAACAGGGAGGAGTGGTGGCTACACCTTC.